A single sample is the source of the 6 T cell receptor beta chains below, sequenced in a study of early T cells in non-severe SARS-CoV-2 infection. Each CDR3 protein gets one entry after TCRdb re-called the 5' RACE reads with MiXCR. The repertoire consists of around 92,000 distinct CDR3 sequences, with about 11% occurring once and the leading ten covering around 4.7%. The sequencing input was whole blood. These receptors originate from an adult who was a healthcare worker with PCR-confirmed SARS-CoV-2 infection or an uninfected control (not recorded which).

CDR3 sequence (DNA): TGTGCCAGCAGTGGACAGTCGATGAACACTGAAGCTTTCTTT. Its translation: CASSGQSMNTEAFF. V gene TRBV2 combines with J gene TRBJ1-1; D is possibly TRBD1 (5 bases). The CDR3 is 14 residues long. V shed 4 bases and J shed 0 bases, with 9 bases lying between them. CDR1 and CDR2 (germline): SNHLY, FYNNEI.

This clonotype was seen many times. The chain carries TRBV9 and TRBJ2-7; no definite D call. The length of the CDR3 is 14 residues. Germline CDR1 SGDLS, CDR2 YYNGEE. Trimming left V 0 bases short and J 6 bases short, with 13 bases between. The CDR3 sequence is CASSVGGRLGEQYF. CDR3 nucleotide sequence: TGTGCCAGCAGCGTAGGAGGAAGGTTGGGCGAGCAGTACTTC. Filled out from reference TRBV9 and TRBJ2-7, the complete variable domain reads DSGVTQTPKHLITATGQRVTLRCSPRSGDLSVYWYQQSLDQGLQFLIQYYNGEERAKGNILERFSAQQFPDLHSELNLSSLELGDSALYFCASSVGGRLGEQYFGPGTRLTVT.

CDR3 coding DNA: TGTGCCAGCAGGACCTCGGGACAGGGTGCCGAGCAGTACTTC. This encodes CASRTSGQGAEQYF. The chain employs TRBV12-3 or TRBV12-4 and TRBJ2-7, with 9 bases matching TRBD1. V trimming: 6 bases; J trimming: 6 bases; junction bases outside the gene matches: 9. This CDR3 has 14 residues.

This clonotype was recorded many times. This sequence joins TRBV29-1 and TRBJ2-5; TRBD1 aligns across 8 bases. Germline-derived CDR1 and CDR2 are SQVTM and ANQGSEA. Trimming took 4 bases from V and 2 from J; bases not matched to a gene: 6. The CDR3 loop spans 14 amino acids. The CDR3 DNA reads TGCAGCGTTGCGGCAGGGGGCATGCAAGAGACCCAGTACTTC. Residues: CSVAAGGMQETQYF.

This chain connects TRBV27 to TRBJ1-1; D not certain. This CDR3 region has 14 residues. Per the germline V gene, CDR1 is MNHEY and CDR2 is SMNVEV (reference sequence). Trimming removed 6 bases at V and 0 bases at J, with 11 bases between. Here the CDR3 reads CASRRGGMNTEAFF. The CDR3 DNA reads TGTGCCAGCAGGCGAGGCGGCATGAACACTGAAGCTTTCTTT.

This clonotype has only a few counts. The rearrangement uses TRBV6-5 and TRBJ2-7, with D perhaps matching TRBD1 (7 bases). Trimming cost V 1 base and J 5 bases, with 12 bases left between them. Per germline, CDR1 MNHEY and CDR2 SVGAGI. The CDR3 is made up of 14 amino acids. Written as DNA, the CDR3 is TGTGCCAGCAGTTACTTTCAGGGGGGCCACGAGCAGTACTTC. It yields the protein CASSYFQGGHEQYF.